The 7 T cell receptor beta chains reported below all come from one sample, sequenced in a study of siplizumab effects on memory and regulatory T cells. Method: immunoSEQ multiplex PCR; TCRdb's copy keeps in-frame clones and lacks some. The data contain about 64,000 clones, nearly 98% of them seen just once; the ten biggest clones take up around 0.086%. What was sequenced was naive CD8+ T cells sorted from blood. The origin of the receptors is a human donor in good health.

CDR3 DNA sequence: TGTGCCAGCAGTTACTCGGGGTGGGACACCGAGGGCTACACCTTC. Translated: CASSYSGWDTEGYTF. The chain is built from TRBV6-5 and TRBJ1-2, with D perhaps matching TRBD1 (6 bases). Germline loops: CDR1 MNHEY, CDR2 SVGAGI. The length of the CDR3 is 15 residues. The V gene lost 0 bases and the J gene lost 8 bases, with 16 bases spanning the gap.

The chain has TRBV7-9 and TRBJ2-7; a possible D gene is TRBD2 (5 bases). CDR1 is SEHNR and CDR2 is FQNEAQ in the germline V gene (reference sequence). The CDR3 is 12 residues long. V gave up 1 base and J gave up 6 bases, with 7 bases separating them. The CDR3 nucleotides are TGTGCCAGCAGCTTAGGGGAGAGCGAGCAGTACTTC. Amino acid sequence: CASSLGESEQYF.

The chain employs TRBV5-4 and TRBJ2-7, with TRBD2 identical over 8 bases. V was clipped by 2 bases and J by 6 bases; unmatched bases: 4. Germline CDR1 is SGHNT and CDR2 is YYREEE (reference sequence). The CDR3 is made up of 13 amino acids. The CDR3: CASSFGLAGEQYF. DNA of the CDR3: TGTGCCAGCAGCTTTGGTCTAGCGGGCGAGCAGTACTTC.

The gene calls are TRBV2 and TRBJ1-5; the match to TRBD1 covers 8 bases. Germline values: CDR1 SNHLY, CDR2 FYNNEI. Trimming removed 2 bases from V and 7 bases from J; junction bases left unmatched: 7. This CDR3 is 15 amino acids long. The CDR3 reads CASSESRGLRQPQHF. The CDR3 nucleotides are TGTGCCAGCAGTGAATCCAGGGGGCTCAGACAGCCCCAGCATTTT.

The V and J genes are TRBV7-7 and TRBJ2-2; 10 nucleotides align to TRBD2. The CDR3 is made up of 19 amino acids. V was pared by 7 bases and J by 0 bases, with 14 bases of the junction left unmatched. CDR1 SSHAT and CDR2 FNYEAQ come from the germline V gene (reference sequence). This CDR3 is CASTPSVAGGSTNTGELFF. The CDR3 DNA is TGTGCCAGCACCCCCTCGGTAGCGGGGGGATCCACGAACACCGGGGAGCTGTTTTTT.

V usage is TRBV18 and J usage is TRBJ2-4, with D perhaps TRBD1 (6 bases). This CDR3 is 13 amino acids long. Germline V CDR1 and CDR2: KGHSH, LQKENI. The ends were cut back, 6 bases at V and 2 bases at J, with 8 bases in the middle. In DNA, the CDR3 is TGTGCCAGCTCGGGGGACACCAAAAACATTCAGTACTTC. Its protein product is CASSGDTKNIQYF.

The chain has TRBV6-6 and TRBJ2-5; D gene ambiguous. Germline V gives CDR1 MNHNY, CDR2 SVGAGI (reference sequence). Trimming cost V 1 base and J 3 bases, with 6 bases left between them. This CDR3 spans 13 amino acids. CDR3: CASSYWPEETQYF. The DNA for the CDR3 is TGTGCCAGCAGTTACTGGCCGGAAGAGACCCAGTACTTC.